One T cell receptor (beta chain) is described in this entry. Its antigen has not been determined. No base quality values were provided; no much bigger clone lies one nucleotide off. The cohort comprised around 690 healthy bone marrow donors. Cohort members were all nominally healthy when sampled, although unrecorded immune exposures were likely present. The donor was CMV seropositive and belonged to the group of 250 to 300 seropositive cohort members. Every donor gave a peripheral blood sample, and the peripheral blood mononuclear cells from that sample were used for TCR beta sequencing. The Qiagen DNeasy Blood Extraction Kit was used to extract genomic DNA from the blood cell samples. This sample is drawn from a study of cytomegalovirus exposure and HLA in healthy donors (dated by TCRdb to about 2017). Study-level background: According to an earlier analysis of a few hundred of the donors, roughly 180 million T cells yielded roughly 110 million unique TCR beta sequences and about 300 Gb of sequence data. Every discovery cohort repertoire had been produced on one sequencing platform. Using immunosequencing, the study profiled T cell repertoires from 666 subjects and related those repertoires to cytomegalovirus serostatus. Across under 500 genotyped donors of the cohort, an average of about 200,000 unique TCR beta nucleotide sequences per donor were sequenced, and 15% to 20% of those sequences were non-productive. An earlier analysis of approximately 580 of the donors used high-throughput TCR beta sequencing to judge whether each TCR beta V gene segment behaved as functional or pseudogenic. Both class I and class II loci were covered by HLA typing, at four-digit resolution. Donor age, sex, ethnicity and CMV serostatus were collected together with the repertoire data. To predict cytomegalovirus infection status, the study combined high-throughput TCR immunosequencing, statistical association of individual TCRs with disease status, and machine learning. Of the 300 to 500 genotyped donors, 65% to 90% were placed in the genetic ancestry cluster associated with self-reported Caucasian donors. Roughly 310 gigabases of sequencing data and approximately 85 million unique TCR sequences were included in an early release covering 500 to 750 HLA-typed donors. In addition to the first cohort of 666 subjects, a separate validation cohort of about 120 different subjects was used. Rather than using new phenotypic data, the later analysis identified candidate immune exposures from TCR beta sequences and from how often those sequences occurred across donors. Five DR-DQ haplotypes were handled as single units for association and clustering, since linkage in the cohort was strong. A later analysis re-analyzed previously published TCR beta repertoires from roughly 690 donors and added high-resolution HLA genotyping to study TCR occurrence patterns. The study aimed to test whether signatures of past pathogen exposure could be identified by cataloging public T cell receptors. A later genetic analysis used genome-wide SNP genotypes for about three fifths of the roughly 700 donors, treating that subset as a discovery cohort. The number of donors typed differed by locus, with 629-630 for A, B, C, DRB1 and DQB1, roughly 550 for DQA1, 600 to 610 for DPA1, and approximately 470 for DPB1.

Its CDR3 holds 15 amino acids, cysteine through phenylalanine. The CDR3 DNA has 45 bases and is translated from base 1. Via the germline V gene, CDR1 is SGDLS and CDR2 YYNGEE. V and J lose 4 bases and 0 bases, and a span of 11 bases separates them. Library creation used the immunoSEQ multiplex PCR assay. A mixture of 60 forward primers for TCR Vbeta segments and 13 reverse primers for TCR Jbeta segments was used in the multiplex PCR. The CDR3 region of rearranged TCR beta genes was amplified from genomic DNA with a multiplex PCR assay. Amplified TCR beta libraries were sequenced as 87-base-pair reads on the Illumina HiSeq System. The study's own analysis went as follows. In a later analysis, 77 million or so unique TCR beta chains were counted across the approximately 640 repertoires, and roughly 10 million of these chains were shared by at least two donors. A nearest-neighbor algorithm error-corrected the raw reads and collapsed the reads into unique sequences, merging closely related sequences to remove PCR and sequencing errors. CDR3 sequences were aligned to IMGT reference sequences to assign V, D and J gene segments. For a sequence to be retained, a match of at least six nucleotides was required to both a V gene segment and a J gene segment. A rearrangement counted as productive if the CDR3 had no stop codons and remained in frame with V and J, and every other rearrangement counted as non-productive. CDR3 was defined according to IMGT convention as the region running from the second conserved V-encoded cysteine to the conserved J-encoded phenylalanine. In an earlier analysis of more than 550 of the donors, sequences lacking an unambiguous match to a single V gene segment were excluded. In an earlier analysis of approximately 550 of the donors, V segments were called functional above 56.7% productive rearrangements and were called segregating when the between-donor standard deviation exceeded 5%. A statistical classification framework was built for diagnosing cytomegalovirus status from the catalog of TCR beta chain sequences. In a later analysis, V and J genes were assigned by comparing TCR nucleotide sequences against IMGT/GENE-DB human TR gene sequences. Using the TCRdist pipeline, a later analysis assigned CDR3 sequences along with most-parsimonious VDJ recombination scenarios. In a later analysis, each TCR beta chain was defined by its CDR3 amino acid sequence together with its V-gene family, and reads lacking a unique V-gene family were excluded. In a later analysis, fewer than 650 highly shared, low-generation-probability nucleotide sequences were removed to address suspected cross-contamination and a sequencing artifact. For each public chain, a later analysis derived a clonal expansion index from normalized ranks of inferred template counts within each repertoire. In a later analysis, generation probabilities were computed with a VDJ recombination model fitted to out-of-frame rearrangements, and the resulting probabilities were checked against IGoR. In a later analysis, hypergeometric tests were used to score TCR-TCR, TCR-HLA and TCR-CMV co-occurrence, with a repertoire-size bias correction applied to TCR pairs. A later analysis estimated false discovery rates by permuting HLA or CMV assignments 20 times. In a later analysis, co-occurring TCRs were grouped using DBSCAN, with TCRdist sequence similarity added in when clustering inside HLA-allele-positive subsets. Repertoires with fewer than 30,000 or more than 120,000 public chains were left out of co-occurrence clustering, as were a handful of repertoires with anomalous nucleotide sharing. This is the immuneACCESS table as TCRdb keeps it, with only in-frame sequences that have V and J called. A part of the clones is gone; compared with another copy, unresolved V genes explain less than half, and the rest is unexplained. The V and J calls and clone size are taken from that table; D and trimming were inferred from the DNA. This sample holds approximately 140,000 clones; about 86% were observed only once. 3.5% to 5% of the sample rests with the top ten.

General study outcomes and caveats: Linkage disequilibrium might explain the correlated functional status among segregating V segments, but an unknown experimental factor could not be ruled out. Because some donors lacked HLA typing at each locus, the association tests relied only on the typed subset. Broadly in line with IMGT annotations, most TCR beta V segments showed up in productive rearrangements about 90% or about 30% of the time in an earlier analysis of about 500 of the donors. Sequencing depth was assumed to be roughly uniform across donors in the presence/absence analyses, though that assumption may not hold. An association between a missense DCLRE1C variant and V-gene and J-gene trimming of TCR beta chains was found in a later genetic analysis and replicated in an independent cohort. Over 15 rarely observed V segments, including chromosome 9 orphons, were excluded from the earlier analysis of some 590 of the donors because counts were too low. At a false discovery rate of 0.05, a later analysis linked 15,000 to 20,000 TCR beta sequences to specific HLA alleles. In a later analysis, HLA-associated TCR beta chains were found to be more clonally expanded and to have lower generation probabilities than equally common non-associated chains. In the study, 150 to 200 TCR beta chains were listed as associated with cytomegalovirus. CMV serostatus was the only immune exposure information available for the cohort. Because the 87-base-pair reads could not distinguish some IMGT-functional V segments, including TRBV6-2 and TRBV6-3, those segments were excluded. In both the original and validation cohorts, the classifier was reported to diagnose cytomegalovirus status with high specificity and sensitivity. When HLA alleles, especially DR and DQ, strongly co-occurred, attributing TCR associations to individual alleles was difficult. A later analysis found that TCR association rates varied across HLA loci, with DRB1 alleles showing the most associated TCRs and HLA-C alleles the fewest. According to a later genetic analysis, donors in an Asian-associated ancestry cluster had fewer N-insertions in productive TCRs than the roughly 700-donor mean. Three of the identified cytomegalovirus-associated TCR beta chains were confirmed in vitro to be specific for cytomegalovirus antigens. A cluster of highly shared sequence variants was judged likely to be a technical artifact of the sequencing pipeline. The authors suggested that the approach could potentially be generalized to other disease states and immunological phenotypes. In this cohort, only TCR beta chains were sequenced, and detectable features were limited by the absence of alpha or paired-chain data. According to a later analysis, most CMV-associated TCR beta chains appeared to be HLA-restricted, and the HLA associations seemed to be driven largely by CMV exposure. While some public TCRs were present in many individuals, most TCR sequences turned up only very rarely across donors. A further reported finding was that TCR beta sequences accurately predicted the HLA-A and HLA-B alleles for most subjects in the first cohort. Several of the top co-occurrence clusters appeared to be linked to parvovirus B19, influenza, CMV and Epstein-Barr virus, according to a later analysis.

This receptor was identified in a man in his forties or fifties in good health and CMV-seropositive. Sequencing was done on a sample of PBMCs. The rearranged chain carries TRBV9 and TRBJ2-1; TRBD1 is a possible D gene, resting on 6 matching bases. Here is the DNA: TGTGCCAGCAGCCGTGGGGGCAGCTCCTACAATGAGCAGTTCTTC. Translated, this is CASSRGGSSYNEQFF.